This T cell receptor beta chain is from a study of T cell responses to AZD1222 COVID-19 vaccine. Study outcomes and limitations: Increased Spike-specific TCR breadth and depth were observed after two AZD1222 doses.

Comments on this clone: Its antigen remains unknown.

Assay: immunoSEQ multiplex PCR; the TCRdb copy retains only in-frame clones and omits some. The top ten hold 26% of the sample, which has 190,000 or so clones, more than 70% seen once. Looked up from germline, CDR1 is SGHRS and CDR2 is YFSETQ. J was trimmed by 7 bases and V by 4 bases; bases with no gene match: 8. The CDR3 is 16 amino acids. The receptor was derived from an adult who received the AZD1222 COVID-19 vaccine. This rearrangement joins TRBV5-1 to TRBJ2-7; 16 nucleotides line up with TRBD2. The sequenced sample was peripheral blood, obtained 28 days after the second AZD1222 dose. CDR3 in amino acids: CASSDGTSGRAGEQYF. DNA of the CDR3: TGCGCCAGCAGCGACGGGACTAGCGGGAGGGCCGGTGAGCAGTACTTC. Combining the CDR3 with reference TRBV5-1 and TRBJ2-7 gives the whole variable domain KAGVTQTPRYLIKTRGQQVTLSCSPISGHRSVSWYQQTPGQGLQFLFEYFSETQRNKGNFPGRFSGRQFSNSRSEMNVSTLELGDSALYLCASSDGTSGRAGEQYFGPGTRLTVT.